Presented here are 24 T cell receptor beta chains from one specimen sequenced in a study of shared clonotypes between healthy human individuals. Generated by immunoSEQ multiplex PCR, the TCRdb table keeps only in-frame clones and is missing some. Found here are about 1.1 million clones, about 80% of them singletons; the top ten hold 0.61%. The sequenced material came from memory CD4+ T cells from PBMCs. Regarding subset: CD45RA-negative fraction. All receptors come from a man in his late teens or twenties in good health. Some clones in this sample may be carry-over from other donors' samples.

The chain couples TRBV4-1 to TRBJ1-2, with 10 bases matching TRBD1. Germline lookup yields CDR1 MGHRA and CDR2 YSYEKL. Losses at the gene ends were 0 bases for V and 8 bases for J; bases not matched to a gene: 6. The length of the CDR3 is 15 residues. The CDR3 DNA follows: TGCGCCAGCAGCCAAGATCCGGGACAGGGGATCGGCTACACCTTC. Translation gives CASSQDPGQGIGYTF.

This clone has at least ten counts. The CDR3 bases are TGTGCCAGCAGTGATCTCCAGGGGACAGGCTACACCTTC. It translates to CASSDLQGTGYTF. V gene TRBV2 combines with J gene TRBJ1-2; possible D gene TRBD1, 6 bases. The CDR3 is made up of 13 amino acids. Germline V lookup: CDR1 SNHLY, CDR2 FYNNEI. V lost 3 bases to trimming and J lost 8 bases, with 13 bases between them. The variable domain in full, with the rest retrieved from reference TRBV2 and TRBJ1-2, is EPEVTQTPSHQVTQMGQEVILRCVPISNHLYFYWYRQILGQKVEFLVSFYNNEISEKSEIFDDQFSVERPDGSNFTLKIRSTKLEDSAMYFCASSDLQGTGYTFGSGTRLTVV.

V and J are TRBV18 and TRBJ1-2, with D hard to call. This CDR3 contains 16 residues. Germline values: CDR1 KGHSH, CDR2 LQKENI. V lost 3 bases, J lost 0 bases, and 14 bases lay in between. Here the CDR3 reads CASSPLGFPSNYGYTF. For the CDR3, the DNA is TGTGCCAGCTCACCGCTTGGGTTCCCCTCTAACTATGGCTACACCTTC.

This clone was counted a few times. V usage is TRBV28 and J usage is TRBJ2-7, with D uncertain. V gave up 6 bases and J gave up 7 bases, with 10 bases separating them. The germline CDR1 and CDR2 sequences are MDHEN and SYDVKM. The CDR3 totals 11 residues. As DNA, the CDR3 is TGTGCCAGCAGCGGCCCTTTGGAGCAGTACTTC. Translated: CASSGPLEQYF.

The chain recombines TRBV7-8 with TRBJ2-5, with D possibly called TRBD1 or TRBD2 (5 bases each). Between the trimmed V and J ends, which lost 0 bases and 5 bases, there was a span of 19 bases. Looked up from germline, CDR1 is SGHVS and CDR2 is FQNEAQ. The length of the CDR3 is 17 residues. CDR3 in DNA: TGTGCCAGCAGCTTAGCCCGCTGGAGAGGCAGGGAGGAGACCCAGTACTTC. As protein: CASSLARWRGREETQYF.

J is TRBJ1-1 and V is TRBV7-3; no clear D. Trimming removed 0 bases from V and 1 base from J, with 6 bases in between. In germline, CDR1 is SGHTA, CDR2 FQGTGA. CDR3 length equals 14 residues. The CDR3 protein is CASSLTGTNTEAFF. CDR3 DNA sequence: TGTGCCAGCAGCTTAACTGGCACGAACACTGAAGCTTTCTTT.

This clone was seen only a few times. The gene calls are TRBV4-2 and TRBJ1-1; D unclear. V was trimmed by 1 base and J by 8 bases, leaving 17 bases between them. CDR3 length: 15 amino acids. The germline V gene encodes CDR1 LGHNA and CDR2 YNFKEQ. The CDR3 loop is CASSQVVQWSIEAFF. CDR3 DNA sequence: TGTGCCAGCAGCCAAGTGGTCCAGTGGAGCATCGAAGCTTTCTTT.

This sequence joins TRBV12-5 and TRBJ1-4, with D uncertain. Between the trimmed V and J ends, which lost 6 bases and 0 bases, there was a span of 14 bases. CDR3 size: 16 residues. CDR1 and CDR2 (germline): LGHNT, FRNRAP. The CDR3 region is CASGTREKSTNEKLFF. CDR3 nucleotides: TGTGCTAGTGGCACACGAGAAAAGTCAACTAATGAAAAACTGTTTTTT.

The chain links TRBV6-1 to TRBJ1-1, with D unresolved. Germline loops: CDR1 MNHNS, CDR2 SASEGT. The CDR3 is 13 amino acids. The ends were cut back, 4 bases at V and 10 bases at J, with 16 bases in the middle. The CDR3 nucleotides read TGTGCCAGCAGTGCAGGACCGAATGAAAGAGCTTTCTTT. This sequence encodes CASSAGPNERAFF.

This chain uses TRBV7-2 with TRBJ1-1, with D perhaps TRBD1 (5 bases). The CDR3 is 14 amino acids. Trimming pared 3 bases from V and 4 bases from J, leaving 12 bases between. Germline CDR1 reads SGHTA; CDR2 reads FQGNSA. This CDR3 is CASSFQGLGTEAFF. DNA for the CDR3: TGTGCCAGCAGCTTCCAGGGTCTGGGCACTGAAGCTTTCTTT. Drawing the rest from reference TRBV7-2 and TRBJ1-1, the complete variable domain is GAGVSQSPSNKVTEKGKDVELRCDPISGHTALYWYRQSLGQGLEFLIYFQGNSAPDKSGLPSDRFSAERTGGSVSTLTIQRTQQEDSAVYLCASSFQGLGTEAFFGQGTRLTVV.

The gene calls are TRBV7-8 and TRBJ2-1; perhaps TRBD1 as D (5 bases). CDR1 is SGHVS, CDR2 FQNEAQ, per germline. This CDR3 has 14 amino acids. V dropped 0 bases and J dropped 9 bases, with 12 bases sitting between them. In DNA, the CDR3 is TGTGCCAGCAGCTTAGCGAAACGCCAGGGTGAGCAGTTCTTC. It specifies CASSLAKRQGEQFF.

This clone turned up a few times. V and J are TRBV9 and TRBJ1-1, with a tentative D call TRBD1 (5 bases). CDR3 length: 13 residues. V lost 1 base to trimming and J lost 3 bases, with 7 bases between them. Germline values: CDR1 SGDLS, CDR2 YYNGEE. CDR3 residues: CASSVRDDTEAFF. The CDR3 DNA reads TGTGCCAGCAGCGTAAGGGACGACACTGAAGCTTTCTTT.

The rearrangement joins TRBV10-3 to TRBJ2-2; 7 bases line up with TRBD2. After removal of 3 bases from V and 6 bases from J, the junction contained 4 bases not matched to a gene. The CDR3 is made up of 14 amino acids. Germline CDR1 ENHRY, CDR2 SYGVKD. CDR3 protein: CAISDGTTAGELFF. The CDR3 DNA reads as TGTGCCATCAGTGACGGGACTACGGCCGGGGAGCTGTTTTTT.

This rearrangement joins TRBV7-3 to TRBJ2-5; D might be TRBD2 (6 bases). CDR3 length: 15 amino acids. The V and J ends lost 6 bases and 5 bases respectively, with 19 bases between them. Germline CDR1 reads SGHTA; CDR2 reads FQGTGA. CDR3 sequence: CASSRTGTLGETQYF. The CDR3 nucleotides are TGTGCCAGCAGTCGAACCGGGACTTTAGGGGAGACCCAGTACTTC.

CDR3 amino acids: CASRFNTGELFF. The DNA for the CDR3 is TGCGCCAGCAGATTTAACACCGGGGAGCTGTTTTTT. The rearrangement uses TRBV5-1 and TRBJ2-2, with no clear D. Trimming shortened V by 5 bases and J by 2 bases, and 4 bases separated the two germline ends. CDR1 is SGHRS, CDR2 YFSETQ, per germline. The CDR3 contains 12 residues.

This chain links TRBV10-3 with TRBJ2-3; D not resolved. The CDR3 totals 10 residues. V was trimmed by 10 bases and J by 6 bases, leaving 8 bases between them. CDR1 and CDR2 (germline): ENHRY, SYGVKD. In DNA, the CDR3 is TGTGCCACCTTATCGGATACGCAGTATTTT. Its protein is CATLSDTQYF.

As regards this clone: Other DNA sequences in the same sample also yield this CDR3. The chain has TRBV5-1 and TRBJ2-2; 10 bases map to TRBD1. After removal of 4 bases from V and 4 bases from J, the junction contained 4 bases not matched to a gene. This CDR3 region has 15 residues. The germline V gene encodes CDR1 SGHRS and CDR2 YFSETQ. CDR3 sequence: CASSPGQGSTGELFF. The CDR3 DNA sequence: TGCGCCAGCAGCCCGGGACAGGGGAGCACCGGGGAGCTGTTTTTT.

The chain has TRBV29-1 and TRBJ2-7, with D perhaps TRBD2 (5 bases). The CDR3 has 13 amino acids. V dropped 4 bases and J dropped 5 bases, with 15 bases sitting between them. Germline CDR1 reads SQVTM; CDR2 reads ANQGSEA. DNA of the CDR3: TGCAGCGTTGGCCGGCTAGCAGAAAACGAGCAGTACTTC. Residues: CSVGRLAENEQYF.

The chain is built from TRBV11-3 and TRBJ2-1; 12 bases are a match to TRBD2. V shed 5 bases and J 8 bases; nucleotides not matched to a gene: 7. Germline values: CDR1 SGHNT, CDR2 YENEEA. This CDR3 region has 15 residues. The CDR3 reads CASSGRTSGTDEQFF. CDR3 DNA sequence: TGTGCCAGCAGCGGCCGGACTAGCGGGACGGATGAGCAGTTCTTC.

This chain connects TRBV6-1 to TRBJ1-5; D is uncertain. This CDR3 has 13 residues. Germline CDR1 and CDR2: MNHNS and SASEGT. The ends were cut back, 8 bases at V and 7 bases at J, with 15 bases in the middle. This CDR3 is CASSSGEYQPQHF. The CDR3 DNA reads as TGTGCCAGCTCAAGTGGGGAGTACCAGCCCCAGCATTTT.

A single count supports this clone. J is TRBJ2-3 and V is TRBV30, with a weak D call TRBD2 (6 bases). The V gene's germline CDR1 is GTSNPN and CDR2 SVGIG (reference sequence). The V gene lost 4 bases and the J gene lost 4 bases, with 9 bases spanning the gap. The CDR3 has 12 residues. CDR3 sequence: CAWTREADTQYF. CDR3 sequence (DNA): TGTGCCTGGACGCGGGAAGCAGATACGCAGTATTTT.

There are a few counts of this clone. V and J are TRBV6-5 and TRBJ2-3; weak D call: TRBD2 (5 bases). Germline assignment: CDR1 MNHEY and CDR2 SVGAGI. This CDR3 has 13 amino acids. V was shortened by 7 bases and J by 2 bases, with 10 bases between the two germline ends. In DNA form, the CDR3 reads TGTGCCAGCACTCTAGCAGACACAGATACGCAGTATTTT. Its translation is CASTLADTDTQYF.

The rearrangement uses TRBV2 and TRBJ2-5; no reliable D call. The CDR3 sequence is 16 residues long. The ends were cut back, 3 bases at V and 4 bases at J, with 18 bases in the middle. From germline, CDR1 is SNHLY and CDR2 FYNNEI. In nucleotides, the CDR3 is TGTGCCAGCAGTGAGGAAGGGCGGACCTGGGGAGAGACCCAGTACTTC. Encoded protein: CASSEEGRTWGETQYF.

In its sample, this clone was seen a few times. The chain links TRBV18 to TRBJ2-1; TRBD1 matches at 8 bases. V shed 3 bases and J 3 bases; nucleotides not matched to a gene: 4. In germline, CDR1 is KGHSH, CDR2 LQKENI. This CDR3 spans 15 amino acids. The CDR3 spells CASSPATGGYNEQFF. The CDR3, as DNA: TGTGCCAGCTCACCCGCCACAGGGGGCTACAATGAGCAGTTCTTC.